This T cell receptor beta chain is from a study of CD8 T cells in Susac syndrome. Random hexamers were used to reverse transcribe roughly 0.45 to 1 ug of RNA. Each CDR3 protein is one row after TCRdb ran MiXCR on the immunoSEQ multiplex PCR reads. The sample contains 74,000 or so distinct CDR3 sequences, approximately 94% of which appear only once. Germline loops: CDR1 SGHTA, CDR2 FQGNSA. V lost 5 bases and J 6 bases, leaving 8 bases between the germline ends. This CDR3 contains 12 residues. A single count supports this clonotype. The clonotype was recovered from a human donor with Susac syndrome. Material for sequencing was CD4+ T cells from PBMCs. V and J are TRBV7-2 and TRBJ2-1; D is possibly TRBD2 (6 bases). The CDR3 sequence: CASSLTSNEQFF. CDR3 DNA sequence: TGTGCCAGCAGCCTGACTAGCAATGAGCAGTTCTTC.